The T cell receptor (beta chain) under discussion was sequenced for a study of T-cell reconstitution after alpha-beta-depleted transplantation in children. Overall study results and limits: Newly made T cells mostly supplied T-cell counts and diversity one year after transplant. Several hundred rapidly expanded clones from non-depleted graft cells reportedly supplied alpha-beta T cells about two months post-transplant. Surviving thymic progenitors and recipient T cells were the source of high TCRbeta diversity at day 60 in some patients.

The sample holds a few counts of this clonotype. Its antigen is as yet unknown. A library of TCRbeta sequences, prepared with unique molecular identifiers, was generated. TCRdb re-derived calls from the PCR reads in MiXCR, one entry per CDR3 protein. The sample lists hundreds of thousands of distinct CDR3 sequences, around 25% occurring once. Sequencing used PBMCs, obtained before TCRalphabeta/CD19-depleted stem cell transplant. The receptor was isolated from a girl aged 2-10 years with Fanconi anemia, due to receive a stem cell transplant.

DNA of the CDR3: TGCAGTGCTACCTCGGGGAGCGGGACCTACAATGAGCAGTTCTTC. Amino acid sequence: CSATSGSGTYNEQFF. The J gene is TRBJ2-1, the V gene TRBV20-1; 7 positions match TRBD2. The germline V gene encodes CDR1 DFQATT and CDR2 SNEGSKA (reference sequence). The CDR3 has 15 amino acids. With 4 bases clipped from V and 2 bases from J, the junction kept 8 bases outside the gene matches.